This TCR beta chain was identified during a study of control samples from healthy donors and cancer patients. Libraries were prepared by immunoSEQ multiplex PCR; TCRdb keeps only in-frame clonotypes and omits some of them. The data contain around 40,000 clones, approximately 90% of them seen just once; the ten biggest clones take up around a fifth. The sequenced sample was PBMCs. The TCR sequence derives from a woman in her 40s with head and neck cancer.

The CDR3 sequence is CASSLPSAGTEAFF. The CDR3 nucleotides are TGTGCCAGCAGCCTGCCCTCGGCTGGGACTGAAGCTTTCTTT. The V gene is TRBV3-1 (or the pseudogene TRBV3-2), the J gene TRBJ1-1; D uncertain. Germline assignment: CDR1 LGHDT and CDR2 YNNKEL (reference sequence). With 4 bases removed from V and 5 bases from J, the gap between germline ends came to 14 bases. The CDR3 has 14 amino acids.